This entry lists 14 T cell receptor beta chains sequenced from one sample in a study of T cells in localized non-small cell lung cancer. Sequencing was performed with immunoSEQ multiplex PCR; in TCRdb, only in-frame clones are kept and a portion is missing. Of about 1,300 clones in the sample, 20% to 25% were seen once. The sequenced sample was lung tumor tissue, obtained before any cancer treatment. The receptors were gathered from a man aged 35 to 69 with stage III lung adenocarcinoma.

The chain is built from TRBV28 and TRBJ1-1, with D unresolved. V gave up 6 bases and J gave up 0 bases, with 11 bases separating them. The CDR3 totals 14 residues. From germline, CDR1 is MDHEN and CDR2 SYDVKM. The CDR3 nucleotides read TGTGCCAGCAGAAAAGTTAGGATGAACACTGAAGCTTTCTTT. Translation gives CASRKVRMNTEAFF.

This clone was recorded a few times. The rearrangement joins TRBV30 to TRBJ1-3, with no clear D. V was pared by 4 bases and J by 2 bases, with 12 bases between. The CDR3 has 14 residues. Germline CDR1 reads GTSNPN; CDR2 reads SVGIG (reference sequence). Here the CDR3 DNA reads TGTGCCTGGACCCTGGGAGAAACTGGAAACACCATATATTTT. It specifies CAWTLGETGNTIYF.

Relative to its sample, this clone is medium-sized (0.01 to 0.1%). The chain carries TRBV9 and TRBJ2-1, with a possible D match to TRBD1 (6 bases). This CDR3 is 13 amino acids long. CDR1 and CDR2 (germline): SGDLS, YYNGEE. The V end lost 6 bases, the J end lost 7 bases, and 14 bases lay between the germline ends. CDR3 in DNA: TGTGCCAGCACCAAAGGGGGTTTGAATGAGCAGTTCTTC. Residues: CASTKGGLNEQFF.

J is TRBJ2-5 and V is TRBV5-1; TRBD1 might be the D (6 bases). The V and J ends lost 0 bases and 4 bases respectively, with 13 bases between them. Per the germline V gene, CDR1 is SGHRS and CDR2 is YFSETQ. CDR3 size: 15 residues. CDR3 sequence: CASSLARTVGETQYF. Here the CDR3 DNA reads TGCGCCAGCAGCTTGGCCCGGACAGTGGGAGAGACCCAGTACTTC.

The V call is TRBV9, the J call TRBJ2-2; 7 nucleotides line up with TRBD1. There are 15 residues in the CDR3. The V and J ends lost 5 bases and 3 bases, in that order; junction bases with no gene match: 7. Germline values: CDR1 SGDLS, CDR2 YYNGEE. CDR3 sequence reads: CASSEERGHTGELFF. The CDR3 DNA follows: TGTGCCAGCAGTGAAGAGAGGGGGCACACCGGGGAGCTGTTTTTT.

This clone was seen a few times. The gene calls are TRBV9 and TRBJ2-5; D is perhaps TRBD1 or TRBD2 (5 bases each). Trimming removed 5 bases at V and 5 bases at J, with 19 bases between. Germline CDR1 reads SGDLS; CDR2 reads YYNGEE. The CDR3 length is 15 residues. The CDR3 bases are TGTGCCAGCAGTACCGGGACCACGCTGCGGGAGACCCAGTACTTC. Translating it yields CASSTGTTLRETQYF.

In this sample, this clone turned up a few times. The chain recombines TRBV11-3 with TRBJ2-1, with 8 bases identical to TRBD2. The V gene end was trimmed by 8 bases and the J gene end by 6 bases; junction bases not matched to a gene: 9. The germline CDR1 and CDR2 sequences are SGHNT and YENEEA. This CDR3 is 14 amino acids long. CDR3 loop: CASLTAGVANEQFF. The CDR3, as DNA: TGTGCCAGCCTCACAGCGGGAGTGGCCAATGAGCAGTTCTTC.

The chain combines TRBV5-1 with TRBJ2-7, with D hard to call. The CDR3 totals 14 residues. Trimming stripped 3 bases from V and 4 bases from J, with 14 bases between. The germline CDR1 and CDR2 sequences are SGHRS and YFSETQ. CDR3 residues: CASSSSSRAYEQYF. The CDR3 bases are TGCGCCAGCAGCTCGTCATCTAGGGCGTACGAGCAGTACTTC.

V and J are TRBV19 and TRBJ2-7; D unclear. The CDR3 spans 12 residues. The germline V gene encodes CDR1 LNHDA and CDR2 SQIVND (reference sequence). Deletions cut 3 bases from V and 6 bases from J, with 9 bases between. The CDR3 region is CASSIGASEQYF. CDR3 coding DNA: TGTGCCAGTAGTATCGGCGCTTCCGAGCAGTACTTC.

This clone is classed as medium-sized. The chain joins TRBV11-3 to TRBJ2-2; 11 bases are shared with TRBD2. After removal of 4 bases from V and 9 bases from J, the junction contained 10 bases not matched to a gene. The germline V gene has CDR1 SGHNT and CDR2 YENEEA. CDR3 size: 16 residues. The chain's CDR3 is CASSSSTSGVRRELFF. CDR3 in DNA: TGTGCCAGCAGCTCTTCGACTAGCGGGGTTCGTCGGGAGCTGTTTTTT. The variable domain in full, completed from reference TRBV11-3 and TRBJ2-2, reads EAGVVQSPRYKIIEKKQPVAFWCNPISGHNTLYWYLQNLGQGPELLIRYENEEAVDDSQLPKDRFSAERLKGVDSTLKIQPAELGDSAVYLCASSSSTSGVRRELFFGEGSRLTVL.

The CDR3 spells CASGLAGAAHTQYF. The CDR3 DNA is TGCGCCAGCGGACTAGCGGGGGCTGCTCATACGCAGTATTTT. The chain combines TRBV5-1 with TRBJ2-3, with 13 bases that match TRBD2. J was trimmed by 7 bases and V by 7 bases; bases with no gene match: 6. The V gene's germline CDR1 is SGHRS and CDR2 YFSETQ. The CDR3 totals 14 residues.

The CDR3 loop reads CASSEDRVGVREQYF. The CDR3, as DNA: TGTGCCAGCAGTGAGGACAGGGTGGGGGTGAGGGAGCAGTACTTC. The chain employs TRBV6-8 and TRBJ2-7; 8 bases map to TRBD1. The CDR3 sequence is 15 residues long. The germline V gene encodes CDR1 MNHGY and CDR2 SAAAGT. J gave up 7 bases and V 5 bases, and 13 bases lay outside the gene matches.

A few counts support this clone. The gene calls are TRBV1 and TRBJ1-2; TRBD1 reflects the table's D call only, with no check against the DNA. TRBV1 is a known pseudogene. The CDR3 loop spans 14 amino acids. CDR3 region: CTSSYPNRVPGYTF. The CDR3 region has the DNA TGCACCAGCAGCTACCCGAACAGGGTTCCTGGCTACACCTTC.

This clone has more than one count but fewer than ten. The chain carries TRBV11-3 and TRBJ2-7, with D possibly being TRBD1 (6 bases). The CDR3 has 15 residues. V lost 2 bases to trimming and J lost 1 base, with 12 bases between them. Germline CDR1 and CDR2: SGHNT and YENEEA. The CDR3 loop reads CASSLPGDKSYEQYF. The CDR3 DNA reads as TGTGCCAGCAGCTTACCCGGGGACAAATCCTACGAGCAGTACTTC. The whole variable domain, filled in from reference TRBV11-3 and TRBJ2-7, reads EAGVVQSPRYKIIEKKQPVAFWCNPISGHNTLYWYLQNLGQGPELLIRYENEEAVDDSQLPKDRFSAERLKGVDSTLKIQPAELGDSAVYLCASSLPGDKSYEQYFGPGTRLTVT.